This entry features one T cell receptor beta chain sequence. Its antigen remains unknown. This entry comes from a study of cytomegalovirus exposure and HLA in healthy donors. On the study more broadly: In terms of ancestry, the Caucasian-associated cluster contained roughly four fifths of the approximately 400 genotyped donors. Study findings and constraints: Roughly even sequencing depth across donors was the assumption behind the presence/absence analyses. Further analysis, carried out later, found HLA-associated TCR beta chains more clonally expanded than equally common other chains.

Primers: 60 Vbeta forward and 13 Jbeta reverse. Some clones are missing from TCRdb's copy, which holds only in-frame ones; the method was immunoSEQ multiplex PCR. Seen here are over 120,000 clones, 70% to 85% observed once, and the top ten hold 9% to 10%. The donors comprised healthy bone marrow donors. Source material: PBMCs. The clonotype comes from a woman in her sixties or seventies in good health and CMV-seropositive.

The DNA of the CDR3 is TGTGCCAGCAGTGCCCCAGGGCTAGGCGCCTTCTCCTACAATGAGCAGTTCTTC. This translates into CASSAPGLGAFSYNEQFF. This chain links TRBV2 with TRBJ2-1, with D possibly being TRBD1 (5 bases). Germline V gene data show CDR1 as SNHLY and CDR2 as FYNNEI. Trimming removed 4 bases from V and 0 bases from J, with 19 bases in between. The CDR3 is made up of 18 amino acids.